The T cell receptor beta chain under discussion was sequenced for a study of beta chain features in type 1 diabetes. Study-level background: Over all samples combined, fewer than 140,000,000 sorted cells were examined. Study-wide findings and caveats: For Type 1 diabetes patients, all four CD4+ subsets carried TCRB CDR3s that were moderately but significantly shorter.

One heparinised draw, averaging around 0.12 L, was taken per donor. Purity exceeding 98% was reached by all sorted populations. TCRB transcripts that were expressed got sequenced, as all of the isolated RNA had been reverse transcribed. The protocol was immunoSEQ multiplex PCR, while the TCRdb copy is restricted to in-frame clones and leaves out a portion. In the table there are some 280,000 clones, 13% to 15% of which are singletons. CDR1 is SGHDN and CDR2 is FVKESK in the germline V gene. The CDR3 sequence is 16 residues long. V lost 4 bases and J lost 7; bases outside the gene matches: 16. Turning to this clone: Its target is not known.

This TCR came from a man aged 30-40 years with type 1 diabetes. The J gene is TRBJ2-7, the V gene TRBV14, with 7 bases fitting TRBD2. Input material: naive CD4+ T cells from blood. CDR3 sequence (DNA): TGTGCCAGCAGCCCCCGATGGGCTAGCGGACGGGGTGAGCAGTACTTC. Translation: CASSPRWASGRGEQYF.